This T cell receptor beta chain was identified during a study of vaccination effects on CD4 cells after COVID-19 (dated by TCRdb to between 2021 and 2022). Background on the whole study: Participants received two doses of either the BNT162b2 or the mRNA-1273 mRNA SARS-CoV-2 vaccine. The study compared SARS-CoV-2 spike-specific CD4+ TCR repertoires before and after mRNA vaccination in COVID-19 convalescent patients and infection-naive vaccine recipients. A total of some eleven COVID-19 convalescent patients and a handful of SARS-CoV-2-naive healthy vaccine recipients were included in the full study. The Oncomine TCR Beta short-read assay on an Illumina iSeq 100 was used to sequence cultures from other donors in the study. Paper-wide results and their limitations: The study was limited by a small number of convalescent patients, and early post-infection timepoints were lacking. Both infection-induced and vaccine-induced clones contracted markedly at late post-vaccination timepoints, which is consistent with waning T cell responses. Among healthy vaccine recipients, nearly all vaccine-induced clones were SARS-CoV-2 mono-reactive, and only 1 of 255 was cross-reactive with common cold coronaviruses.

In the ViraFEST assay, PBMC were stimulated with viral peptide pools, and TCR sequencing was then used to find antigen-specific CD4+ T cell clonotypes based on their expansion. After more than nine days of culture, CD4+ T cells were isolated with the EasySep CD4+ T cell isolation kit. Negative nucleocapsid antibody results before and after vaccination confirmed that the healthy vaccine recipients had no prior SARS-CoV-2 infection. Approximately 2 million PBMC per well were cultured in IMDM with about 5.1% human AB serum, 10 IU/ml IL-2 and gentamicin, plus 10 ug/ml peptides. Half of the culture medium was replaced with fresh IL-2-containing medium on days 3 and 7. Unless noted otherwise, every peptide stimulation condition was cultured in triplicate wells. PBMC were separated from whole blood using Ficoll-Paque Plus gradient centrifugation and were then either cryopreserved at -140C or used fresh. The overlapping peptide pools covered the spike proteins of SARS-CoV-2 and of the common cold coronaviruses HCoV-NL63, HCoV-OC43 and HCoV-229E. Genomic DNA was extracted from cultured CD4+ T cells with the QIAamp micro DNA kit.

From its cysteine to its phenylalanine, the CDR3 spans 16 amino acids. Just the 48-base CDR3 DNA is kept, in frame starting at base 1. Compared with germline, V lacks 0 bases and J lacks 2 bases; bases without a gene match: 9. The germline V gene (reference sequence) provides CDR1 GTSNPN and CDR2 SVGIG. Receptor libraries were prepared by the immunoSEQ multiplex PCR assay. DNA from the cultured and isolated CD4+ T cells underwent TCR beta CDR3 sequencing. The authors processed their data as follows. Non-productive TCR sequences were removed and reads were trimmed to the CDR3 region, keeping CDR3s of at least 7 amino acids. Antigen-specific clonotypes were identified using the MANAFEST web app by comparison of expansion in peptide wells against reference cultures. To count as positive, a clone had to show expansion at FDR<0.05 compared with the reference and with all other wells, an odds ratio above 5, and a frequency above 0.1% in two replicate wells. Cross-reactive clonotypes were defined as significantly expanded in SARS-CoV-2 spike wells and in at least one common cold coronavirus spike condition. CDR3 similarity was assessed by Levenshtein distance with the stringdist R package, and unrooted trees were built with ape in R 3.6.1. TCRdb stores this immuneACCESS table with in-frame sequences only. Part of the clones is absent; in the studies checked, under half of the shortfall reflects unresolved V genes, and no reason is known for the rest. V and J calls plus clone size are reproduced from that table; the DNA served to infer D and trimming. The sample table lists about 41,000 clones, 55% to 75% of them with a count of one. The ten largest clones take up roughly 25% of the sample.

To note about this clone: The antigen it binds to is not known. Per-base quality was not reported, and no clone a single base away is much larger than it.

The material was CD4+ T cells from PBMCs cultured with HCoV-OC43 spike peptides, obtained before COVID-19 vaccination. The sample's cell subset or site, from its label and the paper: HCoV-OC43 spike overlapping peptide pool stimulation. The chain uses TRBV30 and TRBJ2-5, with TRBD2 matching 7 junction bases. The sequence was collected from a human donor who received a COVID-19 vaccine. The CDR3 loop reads CAWSVWGGEGQETQYF. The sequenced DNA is TGTGCCTGGAGTGTCTGGGGGGGAGAAGGGCAAGAGACCCAGTACTTC.